This T cell receptor (beta chain) was sequenced in a study of blood T cell repertoires in COVID-19. Germline V gives CDR1 MNHNS, CDR2 SASEGT. The V and J ends lost 2 bases and 8 bases, in that order; junction bases with no gene match: 11. CDR3 length: 17 residues. Sequenced by immunoSEQ multiplex PCR; TCRdb stores in-frame clones only, minus some. The profile shows 450,000 or so clones, around 91% of them singletons. This TCR came from a woman in her thirties or forties with COVID-19, enrolled during active disease. Sequences were obtained from peripheral blood. The chain combines TRBV6-1 with TRBJ1-6; 8 nucleotides align to TRBD1. This chain's CDR3 is CASSELAWQGADSPLHF. CDR3 DNA: TGTGCCAGCAGTGAATTGGCTTGGCAGGGGGCGGATTCACCCCTCCACTTT.